These 17 T cell receptor beta chains were sequenced from one sample in a study of T cell responses to AZD1222 COVID-19 vaccine. Clones were read by immunoSEQ multiplex PCR, and TCRdb kept only the in-frame ones, dropping some. Among about 180,000 clones listed, 80% to 90% were seen once. Source: peripheral blood, taken 28 days after the second AZD1222 dose. The receptors shown here come from an adult who received the AZD1222 COVID-19 vaccine.

The J gene is TRBJ2-1, the V gene TRBV15; TRBD2 matches at 12 bases. The CDR3 extends over 16 amino acids. Germline-derived CDR1 and CDR2 are LNHNV and YYDKDF (reference sequence). Losses at the gene ends were 0 bases for V and 7 bases for J; bases not matched to a gene: 4. CDR3 sequence: CATSRELAGGRNEQFF. The DNA of the CDR3 is TGTGCCACCAGCAGAGAACTAGCGGGGGGACGGAATGAGCAGTTCTTC.

This clone was recorded many times. The chain links TRBV6-5 to TRBJ2-7, with 7 bases that match TRBD1. Germline CDR1 MNHEY, CDR2 SVGAGI. The junction had 1 base not matched to a gene; V was cut back by 4 bases and J by 4 bases. The CDR3 sequence is 12 residues long. The CDR3, as DNA: TGTGCCAGCAGTTCGACAGGGTACGAGCAGTACTTC. It specifies CASSSTGYEQYF.

The rearrangement joins TRBV5-5 to TRBJ2-7, with 8 positions matching TRBD1. In germline, CDR1 is SGHKS, CDR2 YYEKEE (reference sequence). The CDR3 has 15 residues. The ends lost 2 bases at V and 2 bases at J; junction bases unmatched: 6. The CDR3 sequence is CASSFRTGQPYEQYF. DNA of the CDR3: TGTGCCAGCAGCTTCCGGACAGGGCAACCCTACGAGCAGTACTTC.

This chain joins TRBV7-9 and TRBJ2-4; possible D gene TRBD1, 5 bases. The V end lost 2 bases, the J end lost 2 bases, and 13 bases lay between the germline ends. The CDR3 spans 16 residues. Germline V gene data show CDR1 as SEHNR and CDR2 as FQNEAQ (reference sequence). CDR3 residues: CASSLIRRQSKNIQYF. CDR3 bases: TGTGCCAGCAGCTTAATTCGGCGACAGTCCAAAAACATTCAGTACTTC.

This clone showed up just once. This rearrangement joins TRBV2 to TRBJ2-7, with D perhaps matching TRBD1 or TRBD2 (5 bases each). Trimming stripped 6 bases from V and 3 bases from J, with 21 bases between. The CDR3 is 16 amino acids. Germline V gene sequence: CDR1 SNHLY, CDR2 FYNNEI. The CDR3 spells CASSRERQPVLYEQYF. CDR3 nucleotide sequence: TGTGCCAGCAGCAGGGAGCGTCAGCCAGTCCTCTACGAGCAGTACTTC.

The genes are TRBV5-6 and TRBJ2-7; 10 bases align to TRBD1. With V trimmed by 0 bases and J by 4 bases, 10 bases remained unmatched. Germline-derived CDR1 and CDR2 are SGHDT and YYEEEE. This CDR3 has 17 residues. CDR3 DNA sequence: TGTGCCAGCAGCTTGGCCAGGGCCGGGACAGGGGTTTACGAGCAGTACTTC. It codes for CASSLARAGTGVYEQYF. Supplemented by reference TRBV5-6 and TRBJ2-7, the full variable domain reads DAGVTQSPTHLIKTRGQQVTLRCSPKSGHDTVSWYQQALGQGPQFIFQYYEEEERQRGNFPDRFSGHQFPNYSSELNVNALLLGDSALYLCASSLARAGTGVYEQYFGPGTRLTVT.

This chain links TRBV5-5 with TRBJ2-1; TRBD2 aligns across 7 bases. CDR3 size: 16 residues. Germline V lookup: CDR1 SGHKS, CDR2 YYEKEE (reference sequence). Unmatched junction bases numbered 11, after V lost 0 bases and J lost 8 bases. DNA of the CDR3: TGTGCCAGCAGCTTGGGTCATAGCGGGCCAGCAGATGAGCAGTTCTTC. Protein product: CASSLGHSGPADEQFF.

The rearrangement uses TRBV5-4 and TRBJ1-3; 7 nucleotides match TRBD1. The CDR3 has 15 residues. Germline trimming cut 1 base from V and 0 bases from J; bases unmatched to any gene: 1. CDR1 and CDR2 (germline): SGHNT, YYREEE (reference sequence). DNA for the CDR3: TGTGCCAGCAGCTTGAACAGGGGCTCTGGAAACACCATATATTTT. This translates into CASSLNRGSGNTIYF. Together with reference TRBV5-4 and TRBJ1-3, the CDR3 gives the full variable domain: ETGVTQSPTHLIKTRGQQVTLRCSSQSGHNTVSWYQQALGQGPQFIFQYYREEENGRGNFPPRFSGLQFPNYSSELNVNALELDDSALYLCASSLNRGSGNTIYFGEGSWLTVV.

This sequence joins TRBV19 and TRBJ2-5; 7 positions agree with TRBD2. Germline V gene sequence: CDR1 LNHDA, CDR2 SQIVND (reference sequence). V gave up 4 bases and J gave up 5 bases; unmatched junction bases: 1. CDR3 size: 12 residues. The CDR3 nucleotides are TGTGCCAGTAGTAGGGGGGGTGAGACCCAGTACTTC. Encoded protein: CASSRGGETQYF.

J is TRBJ1-1 and V is TRBV6-2 or TRBV6-3; D uncertain. The germline V and J ends were trimmed by 5 bases and 1 base, with 5 bases remaining between them. This CDR3 is built from 12 residues. Per germline, CDR1 MNHEY and CDR2 SVGEGT. The CDR3 spells CASSPRNTEAFF. The CDR3 bases are TGTGCCAGCAGTCCAAGGAACACTGAAGCTTTCTTT.

This rearrangement joins TRBV12-3 or TRBV12-4 to TRBJ2-1; maybe TRBD2 (5 bases). The CDR3 consists of 13 residues. V was cut by 11 bases and J by 0 bases, with 11 bases left in between. CDR3 amino acids: CASRGSSYNEQFF. The CDR3 bases are TGTGCCTCACGGGGAAGCTCCTACAATGAGCAGTTCTTC.

The chain uses TRBV13 and TRBJ1-4; 10 positions match TRBD1. Germline V gives CDR1 PRHDT, CDR2 FYEKMQ (reference sequence). Unmatched junction bases numbered 6, after V lost 5 bases and J lost 6 bases. The CDR3 consists of 15 residues. CDR3 in amino acids: CASSPGTGVDEKLFF. As DNA, the CDR3 is TGTGCCAGCAGCCCTGGGACAGGGGTTGATGAAAAACTGTTTTTT.

The chain uses TRBV3-1 (or the pseudogene TRBV3-2) and TRBJ1-2; maybe TRBD1 (6 bases). V was pared by 3 bases and J by 8 bases, with 16 bases between. Germline loops: CDR1 LGHDT, CDR2 YNNKEL (reference sequence). The CDR3 has 14 amino acids. CDR3 protein: CASSQPPGAGGYTF. For the CDR3, the DNA is TGTGCCAGCAGCCAGCCTCCGGGGGCGGGGGGCTACACCTTC.

The table lists this clone with a few counts. V is TRBV7-9 and J is TRBJ2-5; perhaps TRBD2 as D (6 bases). The V gene's germline CDR1 is SEHNR and CDR2 FQNEAQ (reference sequence). The CDR3 extends over 14 amino acids. V was cut by 5 bases and J by 3 bases, with 13 bases left in between. CDR3 sequence reads: CASSPDTGEETQYF. DNA of the CDR3: TGTGCCAGCAGCCCGGATACGGGAGAAGAGACCCAGTACTTC.

This chain joins TRBV5-1 and TRBJ2-2; D remains unclear. The CDR3 totals 15 residues. Trimming cost V 1 base and J 1 base, with 8 bases left between them. CDR1 SGHRS and CDR2 YFSETQ come from the germline V gene. The CDR3 reads CASSLQTGNTGELFF. As DNA, the CDR3 is TGCGCCAGCAGCTTGCAGACCGGGAACACCGGGGAGCTGTTTTTT.

In its sample, this clone was seen once. J is TRBJ2-7 and V is TRBV9; TRBD2 matches 8 bases. CDR1 SGDLS and CDR2 YYNGEE come from the germline V gene. With 1 base clipped from V and 2 bases from J, the junction kept 5 bases outside the gene matches. The CDR3 has 15 residues. CDR3 sequence: CASSVSSGWAYEQYF. The CDR3 nucleotides are TGTGCCAGCAGCGTATCTAGCGGGTGGGCCTACGAGCAGTACTTC.

The chain uses TRBV3-1 (or the pseudogene TRBV3-2) and TRBJ1-2; D is uncertain. Trimming stripped 1 base from V and 4 bases from J, with 10 bases between. The CDR3 runs to 14 residues. Germline CDR1 LGHDT, CDR2 YNNKEL (reference sequence). CDR3 loop: CASSQVGSIYGYTF. In DNA, the CDR3 is TGTGCCAGCAGCCAAGTGGGCAGCATCTATGGCTACACCTTC.